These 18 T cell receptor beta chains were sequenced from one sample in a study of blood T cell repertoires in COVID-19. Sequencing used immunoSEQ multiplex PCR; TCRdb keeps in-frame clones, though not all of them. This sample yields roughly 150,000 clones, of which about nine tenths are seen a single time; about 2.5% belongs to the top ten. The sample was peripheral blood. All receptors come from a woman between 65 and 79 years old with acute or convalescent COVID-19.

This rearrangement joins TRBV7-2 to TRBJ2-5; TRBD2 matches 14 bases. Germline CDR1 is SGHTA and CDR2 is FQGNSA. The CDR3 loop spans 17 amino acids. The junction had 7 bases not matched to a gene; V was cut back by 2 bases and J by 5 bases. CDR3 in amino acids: CASSLSTSGGAWETQYF. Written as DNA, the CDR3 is TGTGCCAGCAGCTTATCGACTAGCGGGGGGGCCTGGGAGACCCAGTACTTC.

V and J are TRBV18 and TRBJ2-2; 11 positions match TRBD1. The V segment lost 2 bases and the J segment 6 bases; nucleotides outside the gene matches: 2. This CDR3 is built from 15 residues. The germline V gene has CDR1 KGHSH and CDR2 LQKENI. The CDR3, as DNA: TGTGCCAGCTCACCAGGACAGGGGGCACCCGGGGAGCTGTTTTTT. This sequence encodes CASSPGQGAPGELFF.

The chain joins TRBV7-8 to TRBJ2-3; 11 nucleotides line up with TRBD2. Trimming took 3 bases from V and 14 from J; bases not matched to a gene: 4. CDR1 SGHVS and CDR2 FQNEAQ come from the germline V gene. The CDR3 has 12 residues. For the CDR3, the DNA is TGTGCCAGCAGCTTTCTAGCGGGGGGAAGGTATTTT. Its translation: CASSFLAGGRYF.

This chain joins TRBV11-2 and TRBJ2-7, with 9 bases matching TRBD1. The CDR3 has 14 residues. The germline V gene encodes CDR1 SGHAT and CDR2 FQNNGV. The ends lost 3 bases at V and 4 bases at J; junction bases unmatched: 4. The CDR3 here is CASSLGQGKYEQYV. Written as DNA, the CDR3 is TGTGCCAGCAGCTTGGGACAGGGAAAATACGAGCAGTACGTC.

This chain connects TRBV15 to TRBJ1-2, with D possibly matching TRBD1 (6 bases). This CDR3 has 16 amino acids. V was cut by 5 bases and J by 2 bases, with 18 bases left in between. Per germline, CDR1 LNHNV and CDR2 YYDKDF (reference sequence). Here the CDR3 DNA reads TGTGCCACCAGCGGATGGACAGATCATTTGAACTATGGCTACACCTTC. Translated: CATSGWTDHLNYGYTF. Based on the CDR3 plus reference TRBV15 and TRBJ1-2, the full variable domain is DAMVIQNPRYQVTQFGKPVTLSCSQTLNHNVMYWYQQKSSQAPKLLFHYYDKDFNNEADTPDNFQSRRPNTSFCFLDIRSPGLGDTAMYLCATSGWTDHLNYGYTFGSGTRLTVV.

In DNA, the CDR3 is TGTGCCAGCAGTTTACAGGGCCGGGACACTGAAGCTTTCTTT. It specifies CASSLQGRDTEAFF. J is TRBJ1-1 and V is TRBV2, with a possible D match to TRBD1 (6 bases). Germline CDR1 reads SNHLY; CDR2 reads FYNNEI. V gave up 5 bases and J gave up 3 bases, with 13 bases separating them. This CDR3 is 14 amino acids long.

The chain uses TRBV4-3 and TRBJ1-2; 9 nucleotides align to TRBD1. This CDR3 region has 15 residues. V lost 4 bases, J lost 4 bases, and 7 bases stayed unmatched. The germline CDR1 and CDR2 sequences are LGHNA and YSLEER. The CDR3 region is CASSPEQGASYGYTF. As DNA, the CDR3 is TGCGCCAGCAGCCCGGAACAGGGGGCCAGCTATGGCTACACCTTC.

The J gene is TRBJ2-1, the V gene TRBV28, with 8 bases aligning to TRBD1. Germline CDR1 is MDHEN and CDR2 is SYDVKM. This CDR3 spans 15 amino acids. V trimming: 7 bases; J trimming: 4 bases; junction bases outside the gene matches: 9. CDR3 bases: TGTGCCAGCAAGCATCAGGGGGCCAGTTACAATGAGCAGTTCTTC. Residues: CASKHQGASYNEQFF.

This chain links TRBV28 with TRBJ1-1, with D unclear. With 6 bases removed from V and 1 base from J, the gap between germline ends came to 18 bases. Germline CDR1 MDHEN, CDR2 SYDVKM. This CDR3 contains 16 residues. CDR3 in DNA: TGTGCCAGCAGCTCGTCGGGGAGGATTAAGAACACTGAAGCTTTCTTT. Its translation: CASSSSGRIKNTEAFF. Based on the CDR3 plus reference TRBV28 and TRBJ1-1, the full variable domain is DVKVTQSSRYLVKRTGEKVFLECVQDMDHENMFWYRQDPGLGLRLIYFSYDVKMKEKGDIPEGYSVSREKKERFSLILESASTNQTSMYLCASSSSGRIKNTEAFFGQGTRLTVV.

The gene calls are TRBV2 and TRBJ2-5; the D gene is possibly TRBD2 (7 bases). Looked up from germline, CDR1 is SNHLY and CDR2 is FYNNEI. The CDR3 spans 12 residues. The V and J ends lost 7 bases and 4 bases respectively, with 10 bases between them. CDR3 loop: CASIRGGETQYF. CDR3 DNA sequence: TGTGCCAGCATAAGGGGGGGAGAGACCCAGTACTTC.

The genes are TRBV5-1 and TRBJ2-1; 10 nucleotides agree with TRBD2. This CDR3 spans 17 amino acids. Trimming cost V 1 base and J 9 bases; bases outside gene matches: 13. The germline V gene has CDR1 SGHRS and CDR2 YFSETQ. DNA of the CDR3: TGCGCCAGCAGCTTGCAAGCGGGGGGGCCAGTCCGCAGTGAGCAGTTCTTC. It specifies CASSLQAGGPVRSEQFF.

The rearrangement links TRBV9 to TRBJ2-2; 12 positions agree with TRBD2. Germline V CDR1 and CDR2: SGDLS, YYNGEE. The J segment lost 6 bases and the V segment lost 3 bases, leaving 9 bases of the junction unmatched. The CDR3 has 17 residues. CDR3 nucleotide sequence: TGTGCCAGCAGCGCACCGAGCCTAGCGGGGGGGGCCGGGGAGCTGTTTTTT. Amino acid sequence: CASSAPSLAGGAGELFF.

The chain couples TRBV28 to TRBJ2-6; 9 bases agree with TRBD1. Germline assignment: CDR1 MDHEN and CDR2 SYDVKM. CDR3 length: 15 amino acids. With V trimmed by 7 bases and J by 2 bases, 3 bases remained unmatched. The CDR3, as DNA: TGTGCCAGCACGGGACAGGGAACTGGGGCCAACGTCCTGACTTTC. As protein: CASTGQGTGANVLTF.

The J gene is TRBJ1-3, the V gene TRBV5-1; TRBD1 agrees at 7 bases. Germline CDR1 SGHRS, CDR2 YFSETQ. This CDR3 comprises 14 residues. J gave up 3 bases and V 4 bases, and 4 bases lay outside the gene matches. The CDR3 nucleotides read TGCGCCAGCAGCCAACAGGGGAATGGAAACACCATATATTTT. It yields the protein CASSQQGNGNTIYF.

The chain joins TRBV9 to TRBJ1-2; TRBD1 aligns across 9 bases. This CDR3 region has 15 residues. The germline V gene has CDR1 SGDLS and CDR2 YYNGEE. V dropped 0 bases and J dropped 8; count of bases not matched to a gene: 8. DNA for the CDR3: TGTGCCAGCAGCGTAGGTCCGGGACAGGGAGAGGGCTACACCTTC. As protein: CASSVGPGQGEGYTF.

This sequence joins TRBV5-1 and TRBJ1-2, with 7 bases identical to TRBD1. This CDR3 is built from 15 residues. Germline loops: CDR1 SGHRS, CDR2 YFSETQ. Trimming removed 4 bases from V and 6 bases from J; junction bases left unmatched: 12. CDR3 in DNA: TGCGCCAGCAGCCCGAATGACAGGGCAGGAGATGGCTACACCTTC. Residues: CASSPNDRAGDGYTF.

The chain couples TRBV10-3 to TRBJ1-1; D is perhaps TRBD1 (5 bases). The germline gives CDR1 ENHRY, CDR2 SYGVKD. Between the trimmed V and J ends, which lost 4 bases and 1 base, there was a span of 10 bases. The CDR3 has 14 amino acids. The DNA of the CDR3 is TGTGCCATCAGTGGGAATAGGGGGAACACTGAAGCTTTCTTT. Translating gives CAISGNRGNTEAFF.

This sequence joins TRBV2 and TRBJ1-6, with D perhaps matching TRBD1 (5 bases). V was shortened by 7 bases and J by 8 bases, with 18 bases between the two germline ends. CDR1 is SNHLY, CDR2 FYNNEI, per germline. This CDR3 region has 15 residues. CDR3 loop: CASTPEGTHYSPLHF. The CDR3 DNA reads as TGTGCCAGCACTCCGGAAGGGACTCACTATTCACCCCTCCACTTT.